A selection of T cell receptor beta chains follows, all from one sample in a study of OX40 agonist ivuxolimab in advanced cancers. Assay used: immunoSEQ multiplex PCR; TCRdb lists only in-frame clones, some missing. Of 55,000 to 65,000 clones in the sample, 85% were seen once. The sample here was CD4+ or CD8+ T cells sorted from blood, taken in a trial of the OX40 agonist ivuxolimab. The source is an adult with an advanced solid tumor such as melanoma, head and neck, liver or kidney cancer. Each CDR3 is given with its conserved first and last residue. A D gene is named only where the DNA matches it firmly. Clone size appears in some rows only: once, few, many, or a class for an expanded clone.

.,.,TRBV1,TRBJ2-1,TGCACCAGCAGCCAAGATCGGCGGGACCCCTACAATGAGCAGTTCTTC,CTSSQDRRDPYNEQFF
TRBD1,.,TRBV2,TRBJ1-3,TGTGCCAGCGACAAGCAGGGGGCTGAAGGAAACACCATATATTTT,CASDKQGAEGNTIYF
TRBD2,.,TRBV28,TRBJ2-1,TGTGCCAGCAGTCTCCCGGGACTAGCGGTTTACAATGAGCAGTTCTTC,CASSLPGLAVYNEQFF
TRBD1,.,TRBV5-4,TRBJ1-2,TGTGCCAGCAGCTACGCAGGGGGCCGCTTCTATGGCTACACCTTC,CASSYAGGRFYGYTF
.,.,TRBV19,TRBJ2-6,TGTGCCAGTAGTAAGAAATCTGGGGCCAACGTCCTGACTTTC,CASSKKSGANVLTF
.,.,TRBV5-6,TRBJ1-6,TGTGCCAGCAGCGTGTACGGGGGCTCACCCCTCCACTTT,CASSVYGGSPLHF
.,.,TRBV4-1,TRBJ2-1,TGCGCCAGCAGACGATACAATGAGCAGTTCTTC,CASRRYNEQFF
.,.,TRBV20-1,TRBJ2-7,TGCAGTGCTGGGGTTGGGTACGAGCAGTACTTC,CSAGVGYEQYF
.,few,TRBV28,TRBJ1-3,TGTGCCAGCAGTAGCGGGTCCCCCGGAAACACCATATATTTT,CASSSGSPGNTIYF
.,once,TRBV6-5,TRBJ2-5,TGTGCCAGCAGGGTCCAGGGAAAGGAGACCCAGTACTTC,CASRVQGKETQYF
.,.,TRBV28,TRBJ1-1,TGTGCCAGCAGTAGTTTCGGCAGGGACTGGACCGGGACTGAAGCTTTCTTT,CASSSFGRDWTGTEAFF
.,.,TRBV18,TRBJ1-1,TGTGCCAGCTCACTCGGAGGGACGAACACTGAAGCTTTCTTT,CASSLGGTNTEAFF
.,.,TRBV7-9,TRBJ2-5,TGTGCCAGCAGCTCGAGCGGGCCCCAACAGACCCAGTACTTC,CASSSSGPQQTQYF
.,.,TRBV9,TRBJ1-3,TGTGCCAGCAGCGTCGGGGGCCCCAGAAGCTCTGGAAACACCATATATTTT,CASSVGGPRSSGNTIYF
.,.,TRBV28,TRBJ1-2,TGTGCCAGCACCCCTCCCGGAGACCTCAACTATGGCTACACCTTC,CASTPPGDLNYGYTF
.,.,TRBV7-3,TRBJ1-1,TGTGCCAGCAGCTCGTCAGGGGTTAGCACTGAAGCTTTCTTT,CASSSSGVSTEAFF